This T cell receptor (beta chain) stems from a study of cytomegalovirus exposure and HLA in healthy donors. General observations from the study: A later analysis appeared to link common viral pathogens to several of the most significant clusters.

Comments on this clone: Antigen unknown.

Researchers ran the PCR with 60 Vbeta and 13 Jbeta primers. Profiled with immunoSEQ multiplex PCR; TCRdb holds only in-frame clones, not every one. Here the sample spans over 85,000 clones, approximately 80% being singletons. The germline V gene has CDR1 MNHEY and CDR2 SVGAGI. The CDR3 spans 16 residues. V shed 3 bases, J shed 7 bases, and the junction held 8 bases outside the gene matches. Input material: PBMCs. The sequence was collected from a woman in her sixties or seventies in good health and CMV-seropositive. The chain uses TRBV6-5 and TRBJ2-1; 11 positions agree with TRBD2. The CDR3 DNA reads as TGTGCCAGCAGTTATTCCGGGACTAGCGGTATAAATGAGCAGTTCTTC. Amino acid sequence: CASSYSGTSGINEQFF.